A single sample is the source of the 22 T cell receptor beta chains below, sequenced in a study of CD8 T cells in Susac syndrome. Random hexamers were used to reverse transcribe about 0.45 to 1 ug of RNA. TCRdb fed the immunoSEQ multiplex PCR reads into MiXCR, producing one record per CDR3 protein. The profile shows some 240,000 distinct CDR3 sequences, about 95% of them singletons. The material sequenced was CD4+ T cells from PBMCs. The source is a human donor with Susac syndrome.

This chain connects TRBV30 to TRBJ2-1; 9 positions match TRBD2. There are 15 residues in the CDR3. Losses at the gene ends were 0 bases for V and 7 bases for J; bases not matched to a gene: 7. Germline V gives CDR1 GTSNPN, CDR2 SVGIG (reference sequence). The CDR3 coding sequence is TGTGCCTGGAGTGTACGGGCGGGAGGGCCGAATGAGCAGTTCTTC. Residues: CAWSVRAGGPNEQFF.

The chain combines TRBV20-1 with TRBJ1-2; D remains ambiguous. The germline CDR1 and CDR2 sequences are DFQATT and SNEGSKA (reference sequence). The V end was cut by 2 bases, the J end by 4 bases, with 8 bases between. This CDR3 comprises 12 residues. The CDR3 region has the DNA TGCAGTGCTAGATTCCTGGGCTATGGCTACACCTTC. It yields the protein CSARFLGYGYTF.

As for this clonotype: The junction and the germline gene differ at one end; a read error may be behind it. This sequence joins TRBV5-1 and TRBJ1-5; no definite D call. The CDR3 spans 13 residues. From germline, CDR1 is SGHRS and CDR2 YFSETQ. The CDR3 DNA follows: TGCGCCAGCAGTTTGGCAGGCGAGCGGACCCAGCATTTT. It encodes CASSLAGERTQHF. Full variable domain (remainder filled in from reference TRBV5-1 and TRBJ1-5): KAGVTQTPRYLIKTRGQQVTLSCSPISGHRSVSWYQQTPGQGLQFLFEYFSETQRNKGNFPGRFSGRQFSNSRSEMNVSTLELGDSALYLCASSLAGERTQHFGDGTRLSIL.

The CDR3, as DNA: TGTGCCAGCAGTTTGGAACTGTATGGCTACACCTTC. Translated: CASSLELYGYTF. The rearrangement joins TRBV12-3 or TRBV12-4 to TRBJ1-2, with D uncertain. Trimming left V 3 bases short and J 5 bases short, with 7 bases between. CDR3 length equals 12 residues.

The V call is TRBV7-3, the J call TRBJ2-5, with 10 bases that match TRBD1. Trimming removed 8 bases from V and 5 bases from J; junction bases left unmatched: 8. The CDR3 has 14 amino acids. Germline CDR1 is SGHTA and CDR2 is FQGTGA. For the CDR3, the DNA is TGTGCCAGCTCAGAGACAGGGGGCGTCGAGACCCAGTACTTC. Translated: CASSETGGVETQYF. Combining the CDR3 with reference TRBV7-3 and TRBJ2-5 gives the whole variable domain GAGVSQTPSNKVTEKGKYVELRCDPISGHTALYWYRQSLGQGPEFLIYFQGTGAADDSGLPNDRFFAVRPEGSVSTLKIQRTERGDSAVYLCASSETGGVETQYFGPGTRLLVL.

In nucleotides, the CDR3 is TGCAGCGCCGGACTCTTCGCGAACACCGGGGAGCTGTTTTTT. Translated: CSAGLFANTGELFF. The chain joins TRBV29-1 to TRBJ2-2; D possibly corresponds to TRBD2 (5 bases). The germline V gene encodes CDR1 SQVTM and CDR2 ANQGSEA. There are 14 residues in the CDR3. V was shortened by 7 bases and J by 0 bases, with 12 bases between the two germline ends.

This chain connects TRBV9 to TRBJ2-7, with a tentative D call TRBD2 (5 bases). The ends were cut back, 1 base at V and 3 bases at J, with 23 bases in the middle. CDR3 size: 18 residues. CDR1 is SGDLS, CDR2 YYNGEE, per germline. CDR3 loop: CASSVNQGGHQTNYEQYF. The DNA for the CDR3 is TGTGCCAGCAGCGTAAATCAAGGAGGCCATCAAACCAACTACGAGCAGTACTTC.

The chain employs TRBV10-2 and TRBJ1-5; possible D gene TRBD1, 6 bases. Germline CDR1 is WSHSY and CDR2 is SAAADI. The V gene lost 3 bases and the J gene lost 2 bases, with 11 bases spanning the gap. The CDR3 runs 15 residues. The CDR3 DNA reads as TGCGCCAGCAGTGACTTAGGGGGAGGCAATCAGCCCCAGCATTTT. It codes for CASSDLGGGNQPQHF.

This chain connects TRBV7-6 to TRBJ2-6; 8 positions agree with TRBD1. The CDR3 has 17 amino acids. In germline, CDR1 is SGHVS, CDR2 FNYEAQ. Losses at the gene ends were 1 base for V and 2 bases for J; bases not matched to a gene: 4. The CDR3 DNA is TGTGCCAGCAGCTTAGTCACAGGGGGTGCTGGGGCCAACGTCCTGACTTTC. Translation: CASSLVTGGAGANVLTF.

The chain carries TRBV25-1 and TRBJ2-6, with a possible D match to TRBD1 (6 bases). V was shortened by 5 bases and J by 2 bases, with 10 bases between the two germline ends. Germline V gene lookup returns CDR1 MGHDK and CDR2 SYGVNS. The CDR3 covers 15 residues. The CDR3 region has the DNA TGTGCCAGCAGTCCGACAGGTCCTGGGGCCAACGTCCTGACTTTC. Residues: CASSPTGPGANVLTF.

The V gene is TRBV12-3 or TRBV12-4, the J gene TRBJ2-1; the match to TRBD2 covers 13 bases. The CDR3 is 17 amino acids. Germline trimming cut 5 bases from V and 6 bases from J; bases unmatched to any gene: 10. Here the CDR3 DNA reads TGTGCCAGCAGTCCGGCCCGAAGGACTAGCGGGAGCAATGAGCAGTTCTTC. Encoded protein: CASSPARRTSGSNEQFF.

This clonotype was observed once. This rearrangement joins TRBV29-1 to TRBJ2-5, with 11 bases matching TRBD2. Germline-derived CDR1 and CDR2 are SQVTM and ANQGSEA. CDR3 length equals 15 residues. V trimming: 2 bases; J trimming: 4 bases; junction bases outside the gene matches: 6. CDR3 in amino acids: CSVEKLAGERETQYF. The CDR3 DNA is TGCAGCGTTGAAAAACTAGCGGGAGAGCGAGAGACCCAGTACTTC. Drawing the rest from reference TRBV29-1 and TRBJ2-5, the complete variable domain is SAVISQKPSRDICQRGTSLTIQCQVDSQVTMMFWYRQQPGQSLTLIATANQGSEATYESGFVIDKFPISRPNLTFSTLTVSNMSPEDSSIYLCSVEKLAGERETQYFGPGTRLLVL.

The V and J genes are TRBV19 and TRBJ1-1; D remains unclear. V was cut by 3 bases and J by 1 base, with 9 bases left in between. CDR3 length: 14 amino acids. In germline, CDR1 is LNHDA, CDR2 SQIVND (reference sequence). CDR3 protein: CASSMVDRNTEAFF. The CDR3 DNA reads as TGTGCCAGTAGTATGGTCGATAGGAACACTGAAGCTTTCTTT. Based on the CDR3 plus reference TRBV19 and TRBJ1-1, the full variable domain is DGGITQSPKYLFRKEGQNVTLSCEQNLNHDAMYWYRQDPGQGLRLIYYSQIVNDFQKGDIAEGYSVSREKKESFPLTVTSAQKNPTAFYLCASSMVDRNTEAFFGQGTRLTVV.

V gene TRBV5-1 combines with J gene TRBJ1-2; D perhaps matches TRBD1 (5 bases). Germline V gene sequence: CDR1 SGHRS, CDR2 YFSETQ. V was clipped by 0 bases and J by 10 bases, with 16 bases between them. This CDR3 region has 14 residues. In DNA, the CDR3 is TGCGCCAGCAGCTTGGAAGGGGTCCCAGGGACCTACACCTTC. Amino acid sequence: CASSLEGVPGTYTF.

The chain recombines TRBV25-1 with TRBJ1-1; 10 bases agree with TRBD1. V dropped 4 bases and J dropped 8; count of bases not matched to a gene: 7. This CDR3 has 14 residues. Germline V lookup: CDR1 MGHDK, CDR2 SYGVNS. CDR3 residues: CASSVNPGQGEAFF. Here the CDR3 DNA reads TGTGCCAGCAGTGTAAATCCGGGACAGGGGGAAGCTTTCTTT.

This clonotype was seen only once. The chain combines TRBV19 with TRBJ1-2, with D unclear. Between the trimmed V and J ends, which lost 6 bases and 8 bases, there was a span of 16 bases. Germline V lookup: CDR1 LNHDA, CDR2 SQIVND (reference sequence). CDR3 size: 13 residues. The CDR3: CASSPTPIRGYTF. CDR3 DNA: TGTGCCAGTAGCCCCACTCCGATACGGGGCTACACCTTC.

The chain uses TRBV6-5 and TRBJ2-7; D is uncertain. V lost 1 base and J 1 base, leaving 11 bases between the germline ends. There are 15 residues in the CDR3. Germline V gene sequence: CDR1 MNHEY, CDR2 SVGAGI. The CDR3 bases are TGTGCCAGCAGTTACTTCGGCAGTGAATCCTACGAGCAGTACTTC. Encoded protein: CASSYFGSESYEQYF.

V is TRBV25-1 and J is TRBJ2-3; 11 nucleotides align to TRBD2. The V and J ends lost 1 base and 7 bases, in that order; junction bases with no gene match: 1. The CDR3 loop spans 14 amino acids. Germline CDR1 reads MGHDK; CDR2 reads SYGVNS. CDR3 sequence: CASSEWTSGYTQYF. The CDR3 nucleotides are TGTGCCAGCAGTGAATGGACTAGCGGGTATACGCAGTATTTT.

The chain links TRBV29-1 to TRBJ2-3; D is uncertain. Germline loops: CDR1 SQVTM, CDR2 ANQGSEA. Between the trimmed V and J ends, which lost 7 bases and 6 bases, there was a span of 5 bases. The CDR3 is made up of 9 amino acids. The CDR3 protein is CSDSDTQYF. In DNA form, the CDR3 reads TGCAGCGATTCGGATACGCAGTATTTT.

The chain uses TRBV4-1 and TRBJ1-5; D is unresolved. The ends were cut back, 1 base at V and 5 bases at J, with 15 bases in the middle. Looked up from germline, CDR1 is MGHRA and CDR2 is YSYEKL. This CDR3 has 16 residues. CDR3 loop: CASSQGSGVGYQPQHF. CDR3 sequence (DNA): TGCGCCAGCAGCCAAGGATCCGGGGTCGGTTATCAGCCCCAGCATTTT.

CDR3 DNA: TGCAGTGCTAGAGTATTGACTAACTATGGCTACACCTTC. Amino acid sequence: CSARVLTNYGYTF. The chain couples TRBV20-1 to TRBJ1-2, with D uncertain. The germline CDR1 and CDR2 sequences are DFQATT and SNEGSKA (reference sequence). The CDR3 length is 13 residues. Trimming took 1 base from V and 0 from J, leaving 6 bases between them.

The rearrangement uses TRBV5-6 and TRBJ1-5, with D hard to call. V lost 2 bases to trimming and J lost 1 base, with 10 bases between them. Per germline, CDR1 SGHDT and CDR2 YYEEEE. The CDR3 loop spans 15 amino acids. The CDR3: CASSFGVLSNQPQHF. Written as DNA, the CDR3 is TGTGCCAGCAGCTTCGGAGTTTTAAGCAATCAGCCCCAGCATTTT.